This T cell receptor beta chain was identified during a study of shared clonotypes between healthy human individuals. The overall study: Used for every donor were three CD4 naive, three CD4 memory, two CD8 naive and one CD8 memory plate.

The study, taken as a whole, reports: Rarefaction curves obtained for sorted subsets showed sequencing incomplete despite large depth. Among donors, clonotype sharing was expected to be affected by sequencing depth. Since donors were few, the genetic and exposure-history diversity represented was limited.

The V and J ends lost 4 bases and 4 bases respectively, with 16 bases between them. The germline gives CDR1 SGHVS, CDR2 FNYEAQ. CDR3 length equals 15 residues. Repertoires were generated with immunoSEQ multiplex PCR, while TCRdb's copy carries only in-frame clones and drops some. The table shows 950,000 to 1,100,000 clones, with approximately 80% occurring only once. Note on this clone: No antigen is known for it.

The chain is built from TRBV7-6 and TRBJ2-5; D tentatively fits TRBD1 or TRBD2 (6 bases each). Sequencing was performed on memory CD4+ T cells from PBMCs. This sample's subset: CD45RA-negative fraction. This receptor was obtained from a young man in good health. Some clones in this sample may be carry-over from other donors' samples. CDR3 coding DNA: TGTGCCAGCAGCTCTGAGGGGGGAATTGGAGAGACCCAGTACTTC. This encodes CASSSEGGIGETQYF.